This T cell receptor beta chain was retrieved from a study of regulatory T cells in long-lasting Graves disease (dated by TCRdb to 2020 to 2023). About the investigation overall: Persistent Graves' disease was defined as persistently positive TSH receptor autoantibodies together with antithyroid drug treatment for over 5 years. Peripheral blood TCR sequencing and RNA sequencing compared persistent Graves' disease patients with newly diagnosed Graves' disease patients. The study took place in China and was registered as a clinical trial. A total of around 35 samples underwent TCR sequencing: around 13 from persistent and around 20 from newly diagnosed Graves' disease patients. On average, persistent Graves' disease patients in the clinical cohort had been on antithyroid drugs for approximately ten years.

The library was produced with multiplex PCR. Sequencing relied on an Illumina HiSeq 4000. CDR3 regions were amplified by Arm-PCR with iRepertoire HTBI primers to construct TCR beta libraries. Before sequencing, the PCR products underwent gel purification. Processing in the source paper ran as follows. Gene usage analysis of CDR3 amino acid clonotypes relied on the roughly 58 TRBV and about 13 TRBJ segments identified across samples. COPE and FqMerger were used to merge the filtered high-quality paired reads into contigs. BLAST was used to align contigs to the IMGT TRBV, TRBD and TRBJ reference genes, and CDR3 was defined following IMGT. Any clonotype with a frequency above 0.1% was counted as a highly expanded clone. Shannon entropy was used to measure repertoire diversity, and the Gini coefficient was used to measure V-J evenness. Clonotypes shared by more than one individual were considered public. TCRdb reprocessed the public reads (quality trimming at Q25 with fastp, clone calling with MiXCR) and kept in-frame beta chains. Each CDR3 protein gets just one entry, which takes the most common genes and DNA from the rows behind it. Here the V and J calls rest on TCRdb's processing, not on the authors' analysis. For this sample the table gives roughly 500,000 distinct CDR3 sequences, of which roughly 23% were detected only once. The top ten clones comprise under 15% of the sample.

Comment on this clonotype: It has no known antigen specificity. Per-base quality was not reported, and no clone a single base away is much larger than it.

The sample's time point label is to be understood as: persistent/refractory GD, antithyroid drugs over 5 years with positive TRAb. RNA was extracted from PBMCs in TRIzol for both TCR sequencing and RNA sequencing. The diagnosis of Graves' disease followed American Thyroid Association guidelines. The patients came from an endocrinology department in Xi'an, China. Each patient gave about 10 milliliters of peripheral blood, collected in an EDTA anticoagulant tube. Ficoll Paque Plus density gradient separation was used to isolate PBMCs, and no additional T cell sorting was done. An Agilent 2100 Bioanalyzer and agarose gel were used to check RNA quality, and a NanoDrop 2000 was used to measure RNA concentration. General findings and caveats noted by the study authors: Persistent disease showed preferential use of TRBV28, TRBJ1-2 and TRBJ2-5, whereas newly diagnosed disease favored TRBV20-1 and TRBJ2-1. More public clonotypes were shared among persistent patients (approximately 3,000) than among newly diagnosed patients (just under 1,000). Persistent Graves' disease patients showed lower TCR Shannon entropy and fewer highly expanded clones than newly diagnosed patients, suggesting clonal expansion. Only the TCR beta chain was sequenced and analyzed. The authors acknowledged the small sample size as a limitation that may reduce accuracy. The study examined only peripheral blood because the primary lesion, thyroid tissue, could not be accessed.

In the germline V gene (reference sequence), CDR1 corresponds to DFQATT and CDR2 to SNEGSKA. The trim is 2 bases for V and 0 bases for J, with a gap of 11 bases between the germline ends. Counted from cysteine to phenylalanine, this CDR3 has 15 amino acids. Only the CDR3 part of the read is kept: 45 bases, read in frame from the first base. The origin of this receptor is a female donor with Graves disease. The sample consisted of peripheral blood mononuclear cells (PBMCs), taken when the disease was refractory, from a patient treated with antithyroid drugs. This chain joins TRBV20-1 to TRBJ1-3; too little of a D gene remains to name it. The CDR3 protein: CSARSAGLSGNTIYF. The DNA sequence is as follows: TGCAGTGCTAGATCGGCAGGCCTCTCTGGAAACACCATATATTTT.